This T cell receptor beta chain was captured by sequencing in a study of regulatory T cells in long-lasting Graves disease. For the study at large: Persistent Graves' disease denoted over 5 years of antithyroid drugs plus positive TSH receptor antibodies.

iRepertoire HTBI primers and Arm-PCR of CDR3 regions built TCR beta libraries. MiXCR was run by TCRdb on the multiplex PCR reads, yielding one entry per CDR3 protein. In the table there are about half a million distinct CDR3 sequences, 20% to 25% of which are singletons. This clonotype was observed at least ten times. Time point indicated: persistent/refractory GD, antithyroid drugs over 5 years with positive TRAb. PBMCs were the source of the RNA used for TCR sequencing. The CDR3 spans 14 residues. The ends were cut back, 4 bases at V and 7 bases at J, with 17 bases in the middle. In germline, CDR1 is DFQATT, CDR2 SNEGSKA (reference sequence).

Sequencing was performed on peripheral blood mononuclear cells (PBMCs), taken when the disease was refractory, from a patient treated with antithyroid drugs. The receptor's source is a female donor with Graves disease. The J gene is TRBJ1-5, the V gene TRBV20-1; tentative D call: TRBD1 (6 bases). In DNA, the CDR3 is TGCAGTGCTAAGATAACAGGGTCAGGGCAGCCCCAGCATTTT. As protein: CSAKITGSGQPQHF.